The source of this TCR beta chain is a study of T cell responses to AZD1222 COVID-19 vaccine. Some clones are missing from TCRdb's copy, which holds only in-frame ones; the method was immunoSEQ multiplex PCR. This sample has some 120,000 clones; 70% to 90% occur once, and the top ten carry under 2%. The material was peripheral blood, obtained on day 0 of AZD1222 vaccination. This receptor was obtained from an adult in good health.

CDR3 in DNA: TGTGCCAGTAGTAGGCCCGGGACAGGCTCCGAAAAACTGTTTTTT. It encodes CASSRPGTGSEKLFF. V is TRBV19 and J is TRBJ1-4; 8 bases are a match to TRBD1. Germline V gene lookup returns CDR1 LNHDA and CDR2 SQIVND (reference sequence). The J segment lost 8 bases and the V segment lost 4 bases, leaving 9 bases of the junction unmatched. CDR3 size: 15 residues.